The next 7 T cell receptor beta chains were all read from a single sample in a study of tumor-infiltrating lymphocytes in primary liver carcinoma. Using a constant-region primer together with ProtoScript II reverse transcriptase, TCR beta cDNA was made from roughly 500 ng of total RNA. Researchers made the TCR beta libraries by running three nested multiplex PCR rounds with slightly modified ARM-PCR. In the first two PCR rounds, TRBV1-TRBV30 forward primers were paired with a C-beta reverse primer, and each round lasted roughly 10 cycles. TCRdb recomputed calls from the multiplex PCR reads with MiXCR, one row per CDR3 protein. The sample lists 330,000 or so distinct CDR3 sequences; less than 75% were seen once. Researchers drew blood RNA from unsorted whole blood and extracted germline DNA as well. Sequencing was carried out using peripheral blood. These TCRs come from a man aged 35 to 55 with primary liver carcinoma and hepatitis B virus infection.

V is TRBV5-1 and J is TRBJ1-1, with TRBD1 matching over 8 bases. The J segment lost 1 base and the V segment lost 3 bases, leaving 5 bases of the junction unmatched. The CDR3 runs to 15 residues. The germline CDR1 and CDR2 sequences are SGHRS and YFSETQ. As DNA, the CDR3 is TGCGCCAGCAGCTCGGCAGGGGGCGGGAACACTGAAGCTTTCTTT. Its protein is CASSSAGGGNTEAFF.

As regards this clonotype: The junction and the germline gene differ at one end; a read error may be behind it. The CDR3 DNA reads as TGTGCCAGCAGCCCGGGACTAGCGGGAGAGAACATCGGGGAGCTGTTTTTT. Translation gives CASSPGLAGENIGELFF. The chain is built from TRBV13 and TRBJ2-2, with TRBD2 matching over 14 bases. The length of the CDR3 is 17 residues. Germline lookup yields CDR1 PRHDT and CDR2 FYEKMQ (reference sequence). Complete variable domain (other parts from reference TRBV13 and TRBJ2-2): AAGVIQSPRHLIKEKRETATLKCYPIPRHDTVYWYQQGPGQDPQFLISFYEKMQSDKGSIPDRFSAQQFSDYHSELNMSSLELGDSALYFCASSPGLAGENIGELFFGEGSRLTVL.

A remark on this clonotype: This clone may be a read error of a much larger clone one base away. J is TRBJ1-2 and V is TRBV6-1; D is ambiguous. Between the trimmed V and J ends, which lost 8 bases and 5 bases, there was a span of 12 bases. The CDR3 extends over 12 amino acids. Germline lookup yields CDR1 MNHNS and CDR2 SASEGT. The CDR3 sequence: CASCPDYYGYTF. CDR3 nucleotide sequence: TGTGCCAGCTGCCCCGACTATTATGGCTACACCTTC.

Regarding this clonotype: At one end, the junction sequence differs from germline, possibly due to a read error. The V call is TRBV11-2, the J call TRBJ2-1; D unclear. The CDR3 sequence is 16 residues long. Per the germline V gene, CDR1 is SGHAT and CDR2 is FQNNGV. Here the CDR3 reads CVSSLDPESPYSEQFF. The DNA of the CDR3 is TGTGTCAGCAGCTTAGATCCAGAGAGCCCATACAGTGAGCAGTTCTTC.

This clonotype was observed a few times. This chain uses TRBV5-1 with TRBJ2-2; TRBD2 aligns across 15 bases. The V and J ends lost 4 bases and 1 base, in that order; junction bases with no gene match: 5. The CDR3 has 18 amino acids. The germline V gene has CDR1 SGHRS and CDR2 YFSETQ. The CDR3 DNA follows: TGCGCCAGCAGCGTAACGGGACTAGCGGGGGGGAACACCGGGGAGCTGTTTTTT. Translating gives CASSVTGLAGGNTGELFF.

The chain has TRBV11-2 and TRBJ2-1, with 15 positions matching TRBD2. V trimming: 5 bases; J trimming: 8 bases; junction bases outside the gene matches: 10. Germline V lookup: CDR1 SGHAT, CDR2 FQNNGV. The CDR3 extends over 17 amino acids. The CDR3 sequence is CASSPRTSGRAGDEQFF. The CDR3 nucleotides read TGTGCCAGCAGCCCTCGGACTAGCGGGAGGGCCGGGGATGAGCAGTTCTTC.

This clonotype was counted at least ten times. J is TRBJ2-1 and V is TRBV4-2; D is uncertain. CDR1 is LGHNA, CDR2 YNFKEQ, per germline. The CDR3 consists of 14 residues. The germline V and J ends were trimmed by 7 bases and 0 bases, with 10 bases remaining between them. CDR3: CASKSSSSYNEQFF. The CDR3 coding sequence is TGTGCCAGCAAGTCTTCCAGCTCCTACAATGAGCAGTTCTTC.